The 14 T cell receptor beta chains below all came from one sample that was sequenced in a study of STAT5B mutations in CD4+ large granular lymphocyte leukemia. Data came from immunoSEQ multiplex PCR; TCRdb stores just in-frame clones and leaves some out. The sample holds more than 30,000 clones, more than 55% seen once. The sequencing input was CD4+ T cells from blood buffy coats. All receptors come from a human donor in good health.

This chain's CDR3 is CAGRSVSSGNTIYF. The CDR3 DNA is TGTGCCGGGAGGTCGGTAAGCTCTGGAAACACCATATATTTT. The chain is built from TRBV10-3 and TRBJ1-3; D uncertain. With 11 bases removed from V and 0 bases from J, the gap between germline ends came to 14 bases. This CDR3 spans 14 amino acids. Per germline, CDR1 ENHRY and CDR2 SYGVKD.

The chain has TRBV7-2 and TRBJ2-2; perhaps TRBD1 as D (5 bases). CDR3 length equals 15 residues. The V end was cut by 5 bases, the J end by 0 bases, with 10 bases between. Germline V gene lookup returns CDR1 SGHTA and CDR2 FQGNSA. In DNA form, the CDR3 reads TGTGCCAGCAGCCCGCGACAGACGAACACCGGGGAGCTGTTTTTT. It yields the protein CASSPRQTNTGELFF.

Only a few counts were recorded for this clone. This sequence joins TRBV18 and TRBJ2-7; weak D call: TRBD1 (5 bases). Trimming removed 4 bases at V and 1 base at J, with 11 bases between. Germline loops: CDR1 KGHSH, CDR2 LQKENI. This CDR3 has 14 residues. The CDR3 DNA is TGTGCCAGCTCACTCGCCGACAGTTCCTACGAGCAGTACTTC. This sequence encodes CASSLADSSYEQYF.

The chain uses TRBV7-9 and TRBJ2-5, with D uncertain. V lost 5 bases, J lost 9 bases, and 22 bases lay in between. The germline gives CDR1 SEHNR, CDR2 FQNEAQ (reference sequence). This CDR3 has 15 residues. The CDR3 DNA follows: TGTGCCAGCAGCCTCTTTCCCCCTGAAACGATGGCCCAGTACTTC. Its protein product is CASSLFPPETMAQYF.

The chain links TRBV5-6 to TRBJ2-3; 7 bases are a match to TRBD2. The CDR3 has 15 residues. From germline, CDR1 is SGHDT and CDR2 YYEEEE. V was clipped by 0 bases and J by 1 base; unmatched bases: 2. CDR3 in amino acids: CASSLVAGGTDTQYF. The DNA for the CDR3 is TGTGCCAGCAGCTTGGTGGCGGGGGGCACAGATACGCAGTATTTT.

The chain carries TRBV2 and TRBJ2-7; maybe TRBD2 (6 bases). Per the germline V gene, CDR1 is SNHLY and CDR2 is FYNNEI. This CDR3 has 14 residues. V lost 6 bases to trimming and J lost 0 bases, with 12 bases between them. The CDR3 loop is CASSLAVSSYEQYF. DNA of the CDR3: TGTGCCAGCAGCTTAGCGGTGAGCTCCTACGAGCAGTACTTC.

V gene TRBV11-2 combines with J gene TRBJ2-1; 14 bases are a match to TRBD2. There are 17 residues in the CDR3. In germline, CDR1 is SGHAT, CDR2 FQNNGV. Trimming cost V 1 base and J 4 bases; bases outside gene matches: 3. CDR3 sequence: CASSLGTSGGLYNEQFF. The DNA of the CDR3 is TGTGCCAGCAGCTTAGGGACTAGCGGGGGGTTATACAATGAGCAGTTCTTC.

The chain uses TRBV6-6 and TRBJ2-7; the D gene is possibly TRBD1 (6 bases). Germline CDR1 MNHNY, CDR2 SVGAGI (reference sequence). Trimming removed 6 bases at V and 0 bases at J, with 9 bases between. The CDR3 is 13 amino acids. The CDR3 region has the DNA TGTGCCAGCAGAGGGGGTAGCTCCTACGAGCAGTACTTC. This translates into CASRGGSSYEQYF.

Written as DNA, the CDR3 is TGTGCCAGCAGCGAACGGGACAGCCCTAGGGGCTACACCTTC. The encoded protein is CASSERDSPRGYTF. The chain is built from TRBV7-9 and TRBJ1-2; 7 bases fit TRBD1. Germline loops: CDR1 SEHNR, CDR2 FQNEAQ (reference sequence). There are 14 residues in the CDR3. J gave up 8 bases and V 5 bases, and 11 bases lay outside the gene matches.

The CDR3 nucleotides read TGTGCCAGCAGCCCCCTGGGGGATAACAGCATGAACACTGAAGCTTTCTTT. Translated: CASSPLGDNSMNTEAFF. J is TRBJ1-1 and V is TRBV7-9; tentatively, D is TRBD1 (5 bases). The CDR3 contains 17 residues. CDR1 is SEHNR and CDR2 is FQNEAQ in the germline V gene (reference sequence). V lost 5 bases, J lost 0 bases, and 19 bases lay in between.

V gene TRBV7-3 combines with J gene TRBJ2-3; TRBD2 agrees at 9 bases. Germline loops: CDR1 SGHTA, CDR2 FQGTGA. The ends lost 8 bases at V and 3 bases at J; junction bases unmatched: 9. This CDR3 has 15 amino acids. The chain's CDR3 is CASGLRGGPTDTQYF. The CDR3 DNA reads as TGTGCCAGCGGGTTGCGGGGGGGCCCAACAGATACGCAGTATTTT.

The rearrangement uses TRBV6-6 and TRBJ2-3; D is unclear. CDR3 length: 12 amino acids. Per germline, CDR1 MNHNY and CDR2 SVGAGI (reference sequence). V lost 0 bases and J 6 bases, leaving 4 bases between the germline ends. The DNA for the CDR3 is TGTGCCAGCAGTTACTCCGGGGATACGCAGTATTTT. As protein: CASSYSGDTQYF.

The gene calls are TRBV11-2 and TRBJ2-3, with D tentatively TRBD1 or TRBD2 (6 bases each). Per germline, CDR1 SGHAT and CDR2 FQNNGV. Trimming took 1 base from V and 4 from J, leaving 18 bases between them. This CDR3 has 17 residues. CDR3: CASSLVTPGAVSDTQYF. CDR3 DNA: TGTGCCAGCAGCTTAGTCACTCCGGGGGCAGTCTCAGATACGCAGTATTTT. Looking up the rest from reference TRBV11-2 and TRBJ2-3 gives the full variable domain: EAGVAQSPRYKIIEKRQSVAFWCNPISGHATLYWYQQILGQGPKLLIQFQNNGVVDDSQLPKDRFSAERLKGVDSTLKIQPAKLEDSAVYLCASSLVTPGAVSDTQYFGPGTRLTVL.

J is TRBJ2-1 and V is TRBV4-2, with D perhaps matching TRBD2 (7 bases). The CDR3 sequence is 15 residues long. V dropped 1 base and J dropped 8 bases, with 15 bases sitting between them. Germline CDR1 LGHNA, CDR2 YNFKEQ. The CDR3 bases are TGTGCCAGCAGCCAAGGCCGAGGGGGGGCGGATGAGCAGTTCTTC. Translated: CASSQGRGGADEQFF.